These 18 T cell receptor beta chains originate from one sample sequenced in a study of vaccination and CD4 T cells after COVID-19. Sequencing of the DNA from cultured CD4+ T cells was carried out with the Oncomine TCR Beta short-read assay. TCRdb re-called the PCR reads through MiXCR, storing one row per CDR3 protein. The data contain some 14,000 distinct CDR3 sequences, around 49% of them singletons. Described treatment: roughly ten-day PBMC culture with coronavirus spike peptide pools or control peptides (ViraFEST assay). These receptors are not linked to any known antigen. The sequenced sample was CD4+ T cells from blood, cultured in vitro, obtained before SARS-CoV-2 vaccination. The receptors were gathered from a human donor who had recovered from COVID-19.

CDR3 nucleotides: TGTGCCAGCAACTCGGGGGCCACCGGGGAGCTGTTTTTT. It specifies CASNSGATGELFF. This rearrangement joins TRBV19 to TRBJ2-2; the D gene could be TRBD1 or TRBD2 (6 bases each). CDR3 length: 13 amino acids. The germline V gene encodes CDR1 LNHDA and CDR2 SQIVND (reference sequence). V shed 9 bases and J shed 4 bases, with 12 bases lying between them.

This chain connects TRBV12-3 or TRBV12-4 to TRBJ1-2; TRBD1 might be the D (5 bases). Trimming left V 7 bases short and J 8 bases short, with 17 bases between. This CDR3 has 13 residues. CDR3 coding DNA: TGTGCCAGCACCCTGGGCAAAGGGGCCGGCTACACCTTC. Translated, it gives CASTLGKGAGYTF.

The gene calls are TRBV7-8 and TRBJ2-5, with D perhaps TRBD1 (6 bases). This CDR3 has 14 amino acids. Per germline, CDR1 SGHVS and CDR2 FQNEAQ. Trimming removed 0 bases at V and 4 bases at J, with 9 bases between. Written as DNA, the CDR3 is TGTGCCAGCAGCTTAGCGGGGGCTCGAGAGACCCAGTACTTC. Amino acids: CASSLAGARETQYF.

The rearrangement links TRBV27 to TRBJ2-2; TRBD2 agrees at 10 bases. The V segment lost 7 bases and the J segment 4 bases; nucleotides outside the gene matches: 12. The CDR3 is 17 residues long. Looked up from germline, CDR1 is MNHEY and CDR2 is SMNVEV (reference sequence). The CDR3 sequence: CASTDRRLAGGTGELFF. CDR3 nucleotides: TGTGCCAGCACCGACCGTAGGTTAGCGGGAGGCACCGGGGAGCTGTTTTTT.

This rearrangement joins TRBV6-2 or TRBV6-3 to TRBJ1-2, with D maybe TRBD1 (6 bases). V was clipped by 5 bases and J by 6 bases, with 13 bases between them. The CDR3 is 13 residues long. The germline CDR1 and CDR2 sequences are MNHEY and SVGEGT. CDR3 nucleotides: TGTGCCAGCAGTCGATACAGGGTGGATGGCTACACCTTC. The encoded protein is CASSRYRVDGYTF.

The V and J genes are TRBV7-9 and TRBJ1-1; TRBD1 is a possible D gene (5 bases). The V gene's germline CDR1 is SEHNR and CDR2 FQNEAQ (reference sequence). The CDR3 loop spans 17 amino acids. V lost 5 bases and J lost 7, with 26 bases in between. The CDR3 DNA follows: TGTGCCAGCAGCGACCAATGGGGGGGTGGGGTACAGAATGAAGCTTTCTTT. It is translated as CASSDQWGGGVQNEAFF.

This clonotype was detected a few times. The rearrangement joins TRBV6-2 or TRBV6-3 to TRBJ1-1; D uncertain. The CDR3 runs to 13 residues. Germline values: CDR1 MNHEY, CDR2 SVGEGT. Trimming left V 5 bases short and J 1 base short, with 8 bases between. The CDR3 DNA follows: TGTGCCAGCAGTCCAAACAGGAACACTGAAGCTTTCTTT. Protein: CASSPNRNTEAFF.

V and J are TRBV7-9 and TRBJ2-1; a possible D gene is TRBD2 (5 bases). With 5 bases removed from V and 0 bases from J, the gap between germline ends came to 11 bases. The CDR3 covers 15 residues. Germline CDR1 is SEHNR and CDR2 is FQNEAQ (reference sequence). The CDR3 bases are TGTGCCAGCAGCCAGAGCGGATACTCCTACAATGAGCAGTTCTTC. Translating it yields CASSQSGYSYNEQFF.

This clonotype occurred a few times. The chain is built from TRBV10-3 and TRBJ1-6, with D possibly being TRBD1 (6 bases). V was trimmed by 0 bases and J by 10 bases, leaving 13 bases between them. The CDR3 spans 15 residues. Germline V CDR1 and CDR2: ENHRY, SYGVKD. DNA for the CDR3: TGTGCCATCAGTGAGTCGAGGACAGCTCTGTCACCCCTCCACTTT. This encodes CAISESRTALSPLHF.

The chain carries TRBV27 and TRBJ2-7; 7 positions agree with TRBD2. In germline, CDR1 is MNHEY, CDR2 SMNVEV (reference sequence). The trim removed 8 bases at V and 1 base at J, leaving 8 bases unmatched. This CDR3 has 14 amino acids. CDR3 residues: CASSRASGSYEQYF. CDR3 DNA sequence: TGTGCCAGCTCACGGGCTAGCGGATCCTACGAGCAGTACTTC.

The genes are TRBV19 and TRBJ1-1; D might be TRBD1 (5 bases). The CDR3 consists of 12 residues. Germline-derived CDR1 and CDR2 are LNHDA and SQIVND (reference sequence). Trimming pared 1 base from V and 11 bases from J, leaving 11 bases between. The CDR3 loop is CASSIVEGYAFF. The CDR3 DNA follows: TGTGCCAGTAGTATAGTGGAGGGGTACGCTTTCTTT.

The chain has TRBV20-1 and TRBJ1-3; D might be TRBD1 (5 bases). The CDR3 length is 15 residues. V lost 1 base and J lost 0, with 10 bases in between. Per germline, CDR1 DFQATT and CDR2 SNEGSKA (reference sequence). The CDR3 DNA reads TGCAGTGCTAGAGTTTTGACAGCCTCTGGAAACACCATATATTTT. As protein: CSARVLTASGNTIYF.

This clonotype has more than one count but fewer than ten. V usage is TRBV5-4 and J usage is TRBJ1-6; tentative D call: TRBD1 (6 bases). CDR1 and CDR2 from the germline V gene are SGHNT and YYREEE (reference sequence). CDR3 length: 16 residues. Trimming shortened V by 0 bases and J by 6 bases, and 13 bases separated the two germline ends. The CDR3 region has the DNA TGTGCCAGCAGCTTGGCCAGGGGAGGCAGTAATTCACCCCTCCACTTT. Residues: CASSLARGGSNSPLHF.

This clonotype has a handful of counts. The chain combines TRBV7-8 with TRBJ1-5, with 7 bases fitting TRBD1. Germline V gives CDR1 SGHVS, CDR2 FQNEAQ. The CDR3 is 20 amino acids. After removal of 0 bases from V and 0 bases from J, the junction contained 14 bases not matched to a gene. CDR3 in DNA: TGTGCCAGCAGCTTAGCTAGGGGAGGGGGCGAATATTATAGCAATCAGCCCCAGCATTTT. Translated: CASSLARGGGEYYSNQPQHF.

The chain links TRBV7-9 to TRBJ1-5; 7 bases agree with TRBD1. The CDR3 runs 19 residues. After removal of 5 bases from V and 3 bases from J, the junction contained 19 bases not matched to a gene. CDR1 and CDR2 (germline): SEHNR, FQNEAQ (reference sequence). The DNA for the CDR3 is TGTGCCAGCAGCCCTTCGACAGGGAGAGAGGGGGCTGACAATCAGCCCCAGCATTTT. This gives the protein CASSPSTGREGADNQPQHF.

This rearrangement joins TRBV7-2 to TRBJ2-3; no clear D gene. Germline V gives CDR1 SGHTA, CDR2 FQGNSA. V was pared by 5 bases and J by 6 bases, with 12 bases between. This CDR3 is 13 amino acids long. Here the CDR3 reads CASSPRSQDTQYF. Here the CDR3 DNA reads TGTGCCAGCAGCCCCCGGTCCCAGGATACGCAGTATTTT.

As DNA, the CDR3 is TGTGCCAGCCGGGGACAGGGGGCGCCTAACACTGAAGCTTTCTTT. This encodes CASRGQGAPNTEAFF. The V call is TRBV6-1, the J call TRBJ1-1, with 12 bases matching TRBD1. This CDR3 has 15 amino acids. Trimming cost V 8 bases and J 2 bases; bases outside gene matches: 6. From germline, CDR1 is MNHNS and CDR2 SASEGT.

The chain uses TRBV5-4 and TRBJ1-2, with TRBD1 as a possible D gene (6 bases). Germline V lookup: CDR1 SGHNT, CDR2 YYREEE (reference sequence). The CDR3 totals 14 residues. The V gene lost 1 base and the J gene lost 7 bases, with 14 bases spanning the gap. CDR3 coding DNA: TGTGCCAGCAGCTTGCAGGGGCGAGTCGGTGGCTACACCTTC. It specifies CASSLQGRVGGYTF.